The text below deals with one T cell receptor (beta chain). Antigen specificity is unknown. This specimen comes from a study of graft-versus-host responses after intestinal transplantation. Across the study: Recipients were all induced with anti-thymocyte globulin, then given tacrolimus and steroids for about 3 years.

Sequencing used immunoSEQ multiplex PCR; TCRdb keeps in-frame clones, though not all of them. The sample lists tens of thousands of clones; about 90% were seen once. Between the trimmed V and J ends, which lost 5 bases and 6 bases, there was a span of 16 bases. CDR3 length equals 15 residues. Germline-derived CDR1 and CDR2 are SEHNR and FQNEAQ (reference sequence). The study, taken as a whole, reports: Among circulating GvH clones, peak levels were associated with early post-transplant declines in HvG clones. High graft-versus-host to host-versus-graft T cell clonal ratios marked allografts of patients with graft-donor macrochimerism. Researchers found GvH clones in recipient marrow, and some showed up first in ileum or blood.

This specimen was PBMCs, taken 26 days after transplant. The TCR comes from a human patient who received an intestinal transplant, so some T cells may come from the graft donor. The chain links TRBV7-9 to TRBJ2-2; D is possibly TRBD1 (6 bases). The DNA for the CDR3 is TGTGCCAGCAGCCTCCAACAGGGTGTCCCCGGGGAGCTGTTTTTT. Protein product: CASSLQQGVPGELFF.